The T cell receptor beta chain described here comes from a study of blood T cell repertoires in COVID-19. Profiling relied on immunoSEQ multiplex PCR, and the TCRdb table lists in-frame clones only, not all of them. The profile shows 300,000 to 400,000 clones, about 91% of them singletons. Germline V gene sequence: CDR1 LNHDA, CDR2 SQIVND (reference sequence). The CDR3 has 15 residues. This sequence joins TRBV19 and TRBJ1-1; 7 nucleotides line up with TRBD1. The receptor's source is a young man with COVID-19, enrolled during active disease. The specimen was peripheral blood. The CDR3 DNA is TGTGCTACTCAAAGGGGGACAGAGATGAACACTGAAGCTTTCTTT. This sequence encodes CATQRGTEMNTEAFF.